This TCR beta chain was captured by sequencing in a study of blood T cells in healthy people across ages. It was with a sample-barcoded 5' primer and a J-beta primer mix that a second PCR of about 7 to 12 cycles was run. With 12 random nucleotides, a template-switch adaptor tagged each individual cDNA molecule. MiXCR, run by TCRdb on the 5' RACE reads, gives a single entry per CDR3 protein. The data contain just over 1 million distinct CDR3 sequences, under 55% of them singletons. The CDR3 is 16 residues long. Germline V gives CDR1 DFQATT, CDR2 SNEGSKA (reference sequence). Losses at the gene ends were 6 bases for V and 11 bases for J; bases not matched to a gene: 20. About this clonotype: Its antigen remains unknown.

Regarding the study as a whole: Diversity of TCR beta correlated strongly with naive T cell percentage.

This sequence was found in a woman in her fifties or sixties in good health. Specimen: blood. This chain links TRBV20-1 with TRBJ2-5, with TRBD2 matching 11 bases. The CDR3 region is CSATGPGLAGYNEQYF. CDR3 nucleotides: TGCAGTGCCACGGGCCCAGGACTAGCGGGTTACAATGAGCAGTACTTC.